The TCR beta chain described here comes from a study of long-term antiretroviral therapy in people with HIV. Across the study: Specimens dating back about a decade before the 2015 immediate-ART recommendation are the oldest included. Findings and limits, study-wide: Repertoires from HIV showed CDR3 length ranges narrower than those of controls.

Assay version v3.0 of immunoSEQ was used, and it was run at survey level. Sequencing of each sample targeted about 35,000-50,000 T-cell genomes. Some clones are missing from TCRdb's copy, which holds only in-frame ones; the method was immunoSEQ multiplex PCR. Of fewer than 35,000 clones in the sample, 85% are singletons; the top ten hold just under 4.5%. Note on this clone: Its specificity is unknown.

The CDR3 is 18 amino acids. Trimming took 2 bases from V and 4 from J; bases not matched to a gene: 15. Germline CDR1 reads SGHVS; CDR2 reads FQNEAQ. The source was unsorted PBMCs, collected approximately 3.3 years after starting antiretroviral therapy. V is TRBV7-8 and J is TRBJ2-3; 7 nucleotides line up with TRBD2. The source is a man younger than 30 with HIV. The CDR3 region is CASSLIRMGGRLADTQYF. CDR3 sequence (DNA): TGTGCCAGCAGCTTAATTCGGATGGGCGGGAGACTCGCAGATACGCAGTATTTT.